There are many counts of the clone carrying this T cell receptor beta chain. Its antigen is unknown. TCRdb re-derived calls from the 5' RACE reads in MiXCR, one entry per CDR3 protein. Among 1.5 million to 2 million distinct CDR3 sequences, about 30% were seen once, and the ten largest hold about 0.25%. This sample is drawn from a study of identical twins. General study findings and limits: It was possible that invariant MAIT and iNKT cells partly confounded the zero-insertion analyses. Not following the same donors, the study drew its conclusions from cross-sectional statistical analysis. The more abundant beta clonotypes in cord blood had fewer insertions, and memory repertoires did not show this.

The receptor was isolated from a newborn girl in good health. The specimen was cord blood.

CDR3: CASRSGGPYGYTF. The CDR3 nucleotides are TGTGCCAGCAGATCCGGGGGCCCGTATGGCTACACCTTC. This chain connects TRBV9 to TRBJ1-2; perhaps TRBD1 as D (6 bases). Trimming removed 5 bases from V and 5 bases from J, with 13 bases in between. The CDR3 extends over 13 amino acids. Germline CDR1 is SGDLS and CDR2 is YYNGEE.